The 13 T cell receptor beta chains below were found in one sample sequenced in a study of early T cells in non-severe SARS-CoV-2 infection. Each CDR3 protein gets one entry after TCRdb re-called the 5' RACE reads with MiXCR. The sample records roughly 90,000 distinct CDR3 sequences, more than 12% being singletons. Sequencing used whole blood. The source of these receptors is an adult who was a healthcare worker with PCR-confirmed SARS-CoV-2 infection or an uninfected control (not recorded which).

The table lists this clonotype with a few counts. This rearrangement joins TRBV5-6 to TRBJ1-6, with TRBD1 matching over 9 bases. Unmatched junction bases numbered 7, after V lost 3 bases and J lost 9 bases. The CDR3 sequence is 15 residues long. The V gene's germline CDR1 is SGHDT and CDR2 YYEEEE. CDR3 bases: TGTGCCAGCAGCTCCTTACAGGGGGCCCGTTCACCCCTCCACTTT. It specifies CASSSLQGARSPLHF.

This rearrangement joins TRBV9 to TRBJ2-6, with a tentative D call TRBD1 (6 bases). CDR1 is SGDLS, CDR2 YYNGEE, per germline. Trimming removed 0 bases from V and 4 bases from J, with 8 bases in between. The CDR3 is 15 residues long. The CDR3 coding sequence is TGTGCCAGCAGCGTAGGGACAGCCGGGGCCAACGTCCTGACTTTC. This sequence encodes CASSVGTAGANVLTF. The whole variable domain, remainder taken from reference TRBV9 and TRBJ2-6, is DSGVTQTPKHLITATGQRVTLRCSPRSGDLSVYWYQQSLDQGLQFLIQYYNGEERAKGNILERFSAQQFPDLHSELNLSSLELGDSALYFCASSVGTAGANVLTFGAGSRLTVL.

The rearrangement uses TRBV20-1 and TRBJ1-2; 9 bases map to TRBD1. Germline V gene data show CDR1 as DFQATT and CDR2 as SNEGSKA (reference sequence). This CDR3 comprises 12 residues. Losses at the gene ends were 2 bases for V and 8 bases for J; bases not matched to a gene: 3. This CDR3 is CSARRTGEGYTF. The CDR3 DNA reads as TGCAGTGCTAGACGGACAGGGGAGGGCTACACCTTC.

The V and J genes are TRBV5-1 and TRBJ1-2; D unclear. Trimming took off 0 bases at V and 0 bases at J, with 9 bases between the two ends. This CDR3 comprises 15 residues. Germline CDR1 reads SGHRS; CDR2 reads YFSETQ. This chain's CDR3 is CASSLGPRTNYGYTF. DNA for the CDR3: TGCGCCAGCAGCTTGGGGCCGAGGACTAACTATGGCTACACCTTC.

This chain links TRBV29-1 with TRBJ2-7, with D hard to call. CDR1 is SQVTM, CDR2 ANQGSEA, per germline. Trimming cost V 3 bases and J 3 bases, with 6 bases left between them. The CDR3 runs to 11 residues. The CDR3 protein is CSVEVNYEQYF. The CDR3, as DNA: TGCAGCGTTGAGGTCAACTACGAGCAGTACTTC.

This clonotype was detected only a few times. The chain is built from TRBV4-1 and TRBJ2-1; TRBD2 aligns across 12 bases. The V and J ends lost 4 bases and 12 bases, in that order; junction bases with no gene match: 10. Germline-derived CDR1 and CDR2 are MGHRA and YSYEKL. The CDR3 runs 15 residues. The CDR3 DNA reads as TGCGCCAGCAGCCTCTGGCTAGCGGGAGGGCCGCCGCAGTTCTTC. This gives the protein CASSLWLAGGPPQFF.

The table lists this clonotype with many counts. The chain combines TRBV29-1 with TRBJ1-2; the match to TRBD1 covers 8 bases. The CDR3 sequence is 15 residues long. The V and J ends lost 3 bases and 4 bases, in that order; junction bases with no gene match: 10. Germline-derived CDR1 and CDR2 are SQVTM and ANQGSEA. The CDR3 DNA is TGCAGCGTTGATATGTATTCGGGACAGGCCTATGGCTACACCTTC. Translated: CSVDMYSGQAYGYTF. Together with reference TRBV29-1 and TRBJ1-2, the CDR3 gives the full variable domain: SAVISQKPSRDICQRGTSLTIQCQVDSQVTMMFWYRQQPGQSLTLIATANQGSEATYESGFVIDKFPISRPNLTFSTLTVSNMSPEDSSIYLCSVDMYSGQAYGYTFGSGTRLTVV.

The V and J genes are TRBV20-1 and TRBJ1-1, with D tentatively TRBD1 (5 bases). The CDR3 runs to 14 residues. CDR1 is DFQATT, CDR2 SNEGSKA, per germline (reference sequence). With 3 bases removed from V and 3 bases from J, the gap between germline ends came to 14 bases. CDR3 region: CSASSPRGYTEAFF. CDR3 nucleotides: TGCAGTGCTAGTTCACCCCGGGGGTACACTGAAGCTTTCTTT.

This clonotype was picked up many times. The chain has TRBV5-6 and TRBJ1-1, with D possibly being TRBD1 (6 bases). From germline, CDR1 is SGHDT and CDR2 YYEEEE. Trimming took off 5 bases at V and 5 bases at J, with 16 bases between the two ends. This CDR3 is built from 14 residues. CDR3 region: CASRQQGPRTEAFF. As DNA, the CDR3 is TGTGCCAGCAGACAACAGGGACCTAGGACTGAAGCTTTCTTT.

This clonotype was counted only a few times. The chain recombines TRBV20-1 with TRBJ2-3, with 9 bases that match TRBD2. Germline V lookup: CDR1 DFQATT, CDR2 SNEGSKA (reference sequence). There are 19 residues in the CDR3. The V segment lost 3 bases and the J segment 1 base; nucleotides outside the gene matches: 17. This chain's CDR3 is CSARGAFSGGRLRTDTQYF. The CDR3 coding sequence is TGCAGTGCTAGGGGGGCATTTAGCGGGGGCCGACTTCGCACAGATACGCAGTATTTT.

This clonotype was seen repeatedly, ten times or more. The V call is TRBV3-1, the J call TRBJ2-3; D is unclear. The germline V and J ends were trimmed by 4 bases and 5 bases, with 16 bases remaining between them. The CDR3 has 15 residues. The V gene's germline CDR1 is LGHDT and CDR2 YNNKEL (reference sequence). The CDR3 DNA is TGTGCCAGCAGCCCAGGTTGGGCGTCAGGAGATACGCAGTATTTT. This codes for CASSPGWASGDTQYF.

A few counts support this clonotype. The gene calls are TRBV12-5 and TRBJ2-2; 7 positions agree with TRBD2. With 7 bases clipped from V and 1 base from J, the junction kept 3 bases outside the gene matches. Germline V gene data show CDR1 as LGHNT and CDR2 as FRNRAP. CDR3 length: 14 amino acids. The DNA for the CDR3 is TGTGCTAGTGCGGAGCGGGGGAACACCGGGGAGCTGTTTTTT. Translating it yields CASAERGNTGELFF.

This sequence joins TRBV7-9 and TRBJ2-3; D possibly corresponds to TRBD2 (5 bases). The CDR3 totals 12 residues. Germline V CDR1 and CDR2: SEHNR, FQNEAQ (reference sequence). V was pared by 3 bases and J by 5 bases, with 6 bases between. The chain's CDR3 is CASSFRGDTQYF. CDR3 nucleotides: TGTGCCAGCAGCTTTCGGGGAGATACGCAGTATTTT.